These 12 T cell receptor beta chains share one sample of origin, sequenced in a study of blood T cell repertoires in COVID-19. Sequencing was performed with immunoSEQ multiplex PCR; in TCRdb, only in-frame clones are kept and a portion is missing. Of 120,000 to 150,000 clones listed, under 90% are singletons. The sequencing sample was made of peripheral blood. Receptors originate from a woman of 80 years or more in a cohort sampled during active or convalescent COVID-19.

The V call is TRBV30, the J call TRBJ1-1, with 8 positions matching TRBD1. Trimming took 2 bases from V and 0 from J; bases not matched to a gene: 8. There are 16 residues in the CDR3. Germline V gene data show CDR1 as GTSNPN and CDR2 as SVGIG (reference sequence). CDR3 in amino acids: CAWSLGTGYMNTEAFF. As DNA, the CDR3 is TGTGCCTGGAGTCTGGGGACAGGATACATGAACACTGAAGCTTTCTTT.

This clone has only a few counts. This chain connects TRBV28 to TRBJ1-6; TRBD1 aligns across 10 bases. With 4 bases clipped from V and 8 bases from J, the junction kept 5 bases outside the gene matches. CDR3 size: 15 residues. Germline V gene data show CDR1 as MDHEN and CDR2 as SYDVKM. This CDR3 is CASSSPGQGYSPLHF. CDR3 DNA sequence: TGTGCCAGCAGTTCTCCGGGACAGGGGTATTCACCCCTCCACTTT.

The CDR3 region is CASSSRGNSPLHF. The CDR3 region has the DNA TGTGCCAGCAGCAGTCGGGGGAATTCACCCCTCCACTTT. V usage is TRBV5-4 and J usage is TRBJ1-6; possible D gene TRBD1, 5 bases. Germline assignment: CDR1 SGHNT and CDR2 YYREEE (reference sequence). This CDR3 has 13 residues. The germline V and J ends were trimmed by 4 bases and 7 bases, with 9 bases remaining between them.

The chain is built from TRBV10-3 and TRBJ1-2; D might be TRBD1 (5 bases). Trimming shortened V by 2 bases and J by 7 bases, and 11 bases separated the two germline ends. This CDR3 is built from 13 residues. Germline lookup yields CDR1 ENHRY and CDR2 SYGVKD. CDR3 nucleotides: TGTGCCATCAGTGAGCTCAGGGAGGTTGGCTACACCTTC. Amino acids: CAISELREVGYTF.

The chain uses TRBV6-8 and TRBJ1-1; maybe TRBD1 (5 bases). From germline, CDR1 is MNHGY and CDR2 SAAAGT. Trimming removed 1 base at V and 6 bases at J, with 15 bases between. This CDR3 contains 15 residues. As DNA, the CDR3 is TGTGCCAGCAGTTACTTGACAGTACTCTCCCCTGAAGCTTTCTTT. Its translation: CASSYLTVLSPEAFF.

V is TRBV4-1 and J is TRBJ1-3; TRBD1 matches 9 bases. The germline CDR1 and CDR2 sequences are MGHRA and YSYEKL. The V segment lost 1 base and the J segment 0 bases; nucleotides outside the gene matches: 1. This CDR3 has 16 amino acids. In DNA form, the CDR3 reads TGCGCCAGCAGCCAAGGGACAGGGGTCTCTGGAAACACCATATATTTT. It specifies CASSQGTGVSGNTIYF.

The V call is TRBV13, the J call TRBJ1-1; TRBD1 might be the D (6 bases). The CDR3 covers 15 residues. The germline CDR1 and CDR2 sequences are PRHDT and FYEKMQ (reference sequence). V lost 5 bases to trimming and J lost 6 bases, with 19 bases between them. The CDR3 protein is CASSMFDRPISEAFF. The CDR3 nucleotides are TGTGCCAGCAGCATGTTTGACAGGCCTATTTCTGAAGCTTTCTTT.

The CDR3 reads CASRPPSGGWGELFF. For the CDR3, the DNA is TGCGCCAGCAGGCCCCCCAGCGGGGGATGGGGGGAGCTGTTTTTT. This chain connects TRBV4-3 to TRBJ2-2; 8 bases map to TRBD2. With 6 bases clipped from V and 8 bases from J, the junction kept 11 bases outside the gene matches. The length of the CDR3 is 15 residues. Per the germline V gene, CDR1 is LGHNA and CDR2 is YSLEER.

The J gene is TRBJ1-4, the V gene TRBV29-1, with D hard to call. The V gene's germline CDR1 is SQVTM and CDR2 ANQGSEA. The CDR3 runs to 13 residues. V lost 6 bases, J lost 8 bases, and 16 bases lay in between. The CDR3 DNA is TGCAGCGTGAGGAGGGTCCAAGGGGAAAAACTGTTTTTT. Protein product: CSVRRVQGEKLFF.

The genes are TRBV18 and TRBJ1-3; no clear D. Germline-derived CDR1 and CDR2 are KGHSH and LQKENI. There are 15 residues in the CDR3. V lost 6 bases to trimming and J lost 1 base, with 13 bases between them. This CDR3 is CASSGGIGSGNTIYF. In DNA form, the CDR3 reads TGTGCCAGCTCCGGAGGAATTGGATCTGGAAACACCATATATTTT.

The chain has TRBV18 and TRBJ1-1, with unresolved D. The CDR3 extends over 14 amino acids. Trimming removed 4 bases at V and 6 bases at J, with 15 bases between. CDR1 and CDR2 (germline): KGHSH, LQKENI. The CDR3, as DNA: TGTGCCAGCTCACTAGACGCATCAGGCGCTGAAGCTTTCTTT. This gives the protein CASSLDASGAEAFF.

In its sample, this clone was seen once. The chain couples TRBV6-5 to TRBJ1-2; unclear D gene. Trimming shortened V by 8 bases and J by 4 bases, and 17 bases separated the two germline ends. This CDR3 has 14 residues. From germline, CDR1 is MNHEY and CDR2 SVGAGI. CDR3 DNA: TGTGCCAGCGGAGAGCAGACCATAATCTATGGCTACACCTTC. It specifies CASGEQTIIYGYTF.